The next 9 T cell receptor beta chains were all read from a single sample in a study of blood T cell repertoires in COVID-19. Data came from immunoSEQ multiplex PCR; TCRdb stores just in-frame clones and leaves some out. Of over 70,000 clones listed, 91% are singletons. Sequencing used peripheral blood. Receptor source: a man aged 50 to 59 with COVID-19, enrolled during active disease.

The CDR3 sequence is CASSRTGSNTEAFF. DNA for the CDR3: TGTGCCAGCAGCCGGACAGGGTCGAACACTGAAGCTTTCTTT. The chain employs TRBV7-9 and TRBJ1-1, with TRBD1 matching 8 bases. V lost 5 bases, J lost 1 base, and 3 bases stayed unmatched. The CDR3 loop spans 14 amino acids. Germline V lookup: CDR1 SEHNR, CDR2 FQNEAQ (reference sequence).

This clone was counted a single time. This chain connects TRBV28 to TRBJ1-2; 7 bases agree with TRBD1. The V gene's germline CDR1 is MDHEN and CDR2 SYDVKM. This CDR3 region has 14 residues. J was trimmed by 1 base and V by 10 bases; bases with no gene match: 9. CDR3 DNA: TGTGCCACCGGTAGGGGGCCGAGTAACTATGGCTACACCTTC. It specifies CATGRGPSNYGYTF.

V and J are TRBV9 and TRBJ2-7, with 8 bases identical to TRBD1. The ends lost 4 bases at V and 3 bases at J; junction bases unmatched: 9. The CDR3 spans 15 residues. Germline CDR1 is SGDLS and CDR2 is YYNGEE. The CDR3 is CASSPGQVTDYEQYF. The CDR3 nucleotides are TGTGCCAGCAGCCCGGGACAGGTGACCGACTACGAGCAGTACTTC.

The chain has TRBV24-1 and TRBJ2-1; D may be TRBD2 (6 bases). V gave up 5 bases and J gave up 5 bases, with 24 bases separating them. CDR1 KGHDR and CDR2 SFDVKD come from the germline V gene. This CDR3 comprises 18 residues. CDR3 in amino acids: CATSVAGLGRENHNEQFF. The CDR3 DNA reads as TGTGCCACCAGTGTGGCAGGGCTGGGACGGGAGAATCACAATGAGCAGTTCTTC.

The genes are TRBV28 and TRBJ2-7; D is uncertain. CDR3 size: 12 residues. V lost 1 base to trimming and J lost 6 bases, with 7 bases between them. The V gene's germline CDR1 is MDHEN and CDR2 SYDVKM. CDR3 in amino acids: CASSLSGGEQYV. The CDR3, as DNA: TGTGCCAGCAGTTTATCCGGTGGCGAGCAGTACGTC.

In this sample, this clone turned up a few times. The sample has other DNA sequences that encode this CDR3 too. This sequence joins TRBV7-9 and TRBJ1-5; 11 nucleotides line up with TRBD1. V trimming: 5 bases; J trimming: 1 base; junction bases outside the gene matches: 4. Germline CDR1 reads SEHNR; CDR2 reads FQNEAQ (reference sequence). The CDR3 loop spans 16 amino acids. The CDR3 reads CASSPGTGGSNQPQHF. The CDR3 coding sequence is TGTGCCAGCAGCCCGGGGACAGGGGGGAGCAATCAGCCCCAGCATTTT.

The chain joins TRBV10-1 to TRBJ1-1; 8 bases agree with TRBD1. Per germline, CDR1 WNHNN and CDR2 SYGVQD (reference sequence). Trimming took 4 bases from V and 4 from J; bases not matched to a gene: 8. The CDR3 totals 15 residues. In DNA, the CDR3 is TGCGCCAGCAGTGGCGACGGGACAGGTCCCACTGAAGCTTTCTTT. It translates to CASSGDGTGPTEAFF.

The chain couples TRBV10-3 to TRBJ1-5, with TRBD1 identical over 9 bases. CDR3 length: 13 residues. J gave up 6 bases and V 8 bases, and 5 bases lay outside the gene matches. In germline, CDR1 is ENHRY, CDR2 SYGVKD. This chain's CDR3 is CAIRDRDSQPQHF. The CDR3 coding sequence is TGTGCCATCCGGGACAGGGATTCTCAGCCCCAGCATTTT.

The rearrangement links TRBV29-1 to TRBJ2-5; 8 nucleotides align to TRBD1. The trim removed 7 bases at V and 5 bases at J, leaving 6 bases unmatched. Per the germline V gene, CDR1 is SQVTM and CDR2 is ANQGSEA. This CDR3 is built from 12 residues. The CDR3 protein is CSGTGRQETQYF. The CDR3 nucleotides read TGCAGCGGGACAGGGAGGCAGGAGACCCAGTACTTC. Full variable domain (missing parts from reference TRBV29-1 and TRBJ2-5): SAVISQKPSRDICQRGTSLTIQCQVDSQVTMMFWYRQQPGQSLTLIATANQGSEATYESGFVIDKFPISRPNLTFSTLTVSNMSPEDSSIYLCSGTGRQETQYFGPGTRLLVL.